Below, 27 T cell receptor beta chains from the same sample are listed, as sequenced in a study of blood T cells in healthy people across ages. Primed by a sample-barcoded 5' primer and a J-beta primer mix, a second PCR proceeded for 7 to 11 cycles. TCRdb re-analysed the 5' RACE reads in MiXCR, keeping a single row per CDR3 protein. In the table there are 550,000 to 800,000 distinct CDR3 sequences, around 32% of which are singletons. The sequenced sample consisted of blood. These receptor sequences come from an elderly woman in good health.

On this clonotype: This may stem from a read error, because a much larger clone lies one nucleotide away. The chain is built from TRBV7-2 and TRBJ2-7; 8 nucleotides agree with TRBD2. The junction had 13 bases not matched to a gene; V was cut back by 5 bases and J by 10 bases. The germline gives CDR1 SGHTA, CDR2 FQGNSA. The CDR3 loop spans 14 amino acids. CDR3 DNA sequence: TGTGCCAGCAGCCCGGACGGGCGGGGGGAGGCCCAGTACTTC. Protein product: CASSPDGRGEAQYF.

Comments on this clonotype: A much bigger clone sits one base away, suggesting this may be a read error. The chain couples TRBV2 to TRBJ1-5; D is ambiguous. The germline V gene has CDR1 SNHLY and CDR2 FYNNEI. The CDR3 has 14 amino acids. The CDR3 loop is CVSSRLTGNQPQHF. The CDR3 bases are TGTGTCAGCAGTAGACTTACTGGAAATCAGCCCCAGCATTTT.

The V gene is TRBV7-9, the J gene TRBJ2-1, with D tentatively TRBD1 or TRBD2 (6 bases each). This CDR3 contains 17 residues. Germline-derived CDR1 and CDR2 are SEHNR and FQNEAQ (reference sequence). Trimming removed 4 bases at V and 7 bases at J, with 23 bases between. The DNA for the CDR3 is TGTGCCAGCAGCTCTCTTGGGGGCGCGGGAAAACGAAATGAGCAGTTCTTC. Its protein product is CASSSLGGAGKRNEQFF.

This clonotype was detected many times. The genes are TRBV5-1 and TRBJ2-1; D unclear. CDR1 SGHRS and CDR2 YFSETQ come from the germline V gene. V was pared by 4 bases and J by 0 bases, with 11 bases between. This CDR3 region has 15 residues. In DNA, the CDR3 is TGCGCCAGCAGCCTCCCGGATAGCTCCTACAATGAGCAGTTCTTC. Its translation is CASSLPDSSYNEQFF.

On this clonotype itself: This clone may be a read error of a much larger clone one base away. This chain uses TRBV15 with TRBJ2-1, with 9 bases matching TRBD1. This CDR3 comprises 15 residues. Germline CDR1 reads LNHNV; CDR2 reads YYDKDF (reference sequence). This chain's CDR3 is CAASRDRASYNEQFF. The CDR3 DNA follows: TGTGCCGCCAGCCGGGACAGGGCCTCCTACAATGAGCAGTTCTTC. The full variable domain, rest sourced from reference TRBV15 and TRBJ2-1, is DAMVIQNPRYQVTQFGKPVTLSCSQTLNHNVMYWYQQKSSQAPKLLFHYYDKDFNNEADTPDNFQSRRPNTSFCFLDIRSPGLGDTAMYLCAASRDRASYNEQFFGPGTRLTVL.

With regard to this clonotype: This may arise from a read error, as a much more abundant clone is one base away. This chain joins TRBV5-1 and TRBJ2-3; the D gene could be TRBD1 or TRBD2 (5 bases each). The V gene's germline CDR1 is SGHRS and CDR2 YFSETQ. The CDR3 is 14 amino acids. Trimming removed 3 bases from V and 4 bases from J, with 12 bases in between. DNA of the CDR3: TGCGCCAGCAGCTACGGGGCAGTTGCAGATACGCAGTATTTT. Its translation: CASSYGAVADTQYF.

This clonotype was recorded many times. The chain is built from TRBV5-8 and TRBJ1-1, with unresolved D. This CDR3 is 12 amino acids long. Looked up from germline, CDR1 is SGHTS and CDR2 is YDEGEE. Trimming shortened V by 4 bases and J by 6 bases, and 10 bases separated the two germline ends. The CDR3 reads CASSPHRAEAFF. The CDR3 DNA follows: TGTGCCAGCAGCCCACACCGGGCTGAAGCTTTCTTT.

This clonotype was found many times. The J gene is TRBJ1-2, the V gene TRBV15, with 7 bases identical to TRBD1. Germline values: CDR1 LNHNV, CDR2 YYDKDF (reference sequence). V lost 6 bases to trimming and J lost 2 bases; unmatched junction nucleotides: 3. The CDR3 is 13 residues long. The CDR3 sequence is CATSQGENYGYTF. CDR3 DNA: TGTGCCACCAGTCAGGGGGAAAACTATGGCTACACCTTC. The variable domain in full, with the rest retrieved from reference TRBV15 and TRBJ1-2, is DAMVIQNPRYQVTQFGKPVTLSCSQTLNHNVMYWYQQKSSQAPKLLFHYYDKDFNNEADTPDNFQSRRPNTSFCFLDIRSPGLGDTAMYLCATSQGENYGYTFGSGTRLTVV.

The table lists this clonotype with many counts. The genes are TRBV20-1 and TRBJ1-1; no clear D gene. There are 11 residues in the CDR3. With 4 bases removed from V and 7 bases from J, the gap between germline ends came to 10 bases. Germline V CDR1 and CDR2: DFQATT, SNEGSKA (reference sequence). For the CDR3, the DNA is TGCAGTGCTACCCGAGCGGGTGAAGCTTTCTTT. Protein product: CSATRAGEAFF.

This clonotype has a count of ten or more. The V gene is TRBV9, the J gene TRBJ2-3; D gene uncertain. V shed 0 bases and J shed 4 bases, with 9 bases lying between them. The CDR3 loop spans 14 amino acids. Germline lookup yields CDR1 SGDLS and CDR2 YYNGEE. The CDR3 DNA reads TGTGCCAGCAGCGTAGTTGGCCGAGCAGATACGCAGTATTTT. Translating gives CASSVVGRADTQYF. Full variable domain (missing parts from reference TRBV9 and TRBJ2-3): DSGVTQTPKHLITATGQRVTLRCSPRSGDLSVYWYQQSLDQGLQFLIQYYNGEERAKGNILERFSAQQFPDLHSELNLSSLELGDSALYFCASSVVGRADTQYFGPGTRLTVL.

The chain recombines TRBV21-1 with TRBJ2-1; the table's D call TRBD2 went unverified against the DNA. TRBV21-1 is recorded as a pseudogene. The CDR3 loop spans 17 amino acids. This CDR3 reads CASSPSQGRLSYNEQFF. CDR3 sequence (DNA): TGTGCCAGCAGTCCCTCCCAGGGGAGACTCTCCTACAATGAGCAGTTCTTC.

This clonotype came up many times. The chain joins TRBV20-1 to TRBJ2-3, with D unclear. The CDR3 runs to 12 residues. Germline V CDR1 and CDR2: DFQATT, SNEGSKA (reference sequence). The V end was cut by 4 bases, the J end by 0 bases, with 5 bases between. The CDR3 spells CSATGSTDTQYF. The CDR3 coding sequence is TGCAGTGCTACCGGGAGCACAGATACGCAGTATTTT.

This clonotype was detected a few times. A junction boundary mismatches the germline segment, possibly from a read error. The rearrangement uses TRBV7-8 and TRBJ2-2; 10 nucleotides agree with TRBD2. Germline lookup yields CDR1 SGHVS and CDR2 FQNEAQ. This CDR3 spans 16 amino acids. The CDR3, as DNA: TGTGCCAGCAGCCTAGCGGGGGTACTCTTCACCGGGGAGCTGTTTTTT. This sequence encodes CASSLAGVLFTGELFF.

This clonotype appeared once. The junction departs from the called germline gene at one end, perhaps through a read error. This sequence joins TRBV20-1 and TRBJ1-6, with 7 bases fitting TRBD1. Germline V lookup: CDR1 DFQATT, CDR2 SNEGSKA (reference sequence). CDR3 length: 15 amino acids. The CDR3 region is CSARDPGGSNSPRHF. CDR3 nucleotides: TGCAGTGCTAGAGACCCAGGGGGGTCCAATTCGCCCCGCCACTTT.

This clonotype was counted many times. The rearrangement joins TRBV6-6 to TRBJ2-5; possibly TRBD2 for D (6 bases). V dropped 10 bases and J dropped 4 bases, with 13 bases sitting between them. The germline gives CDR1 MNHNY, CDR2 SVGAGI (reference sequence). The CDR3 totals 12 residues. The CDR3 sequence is CATAGKGETQYF. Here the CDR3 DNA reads TGTGCCACGGCGGGGAAGGGAGAGACCCAGTACTTC.

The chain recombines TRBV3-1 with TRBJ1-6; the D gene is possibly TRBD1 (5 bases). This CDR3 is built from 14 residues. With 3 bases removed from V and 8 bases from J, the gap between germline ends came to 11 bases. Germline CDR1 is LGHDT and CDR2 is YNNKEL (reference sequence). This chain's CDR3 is CASSQGPSHSPLHF. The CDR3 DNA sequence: TGTGCCAGCAGCCAGGGGCCTTCCCATTCACCCCTCCACTTT.

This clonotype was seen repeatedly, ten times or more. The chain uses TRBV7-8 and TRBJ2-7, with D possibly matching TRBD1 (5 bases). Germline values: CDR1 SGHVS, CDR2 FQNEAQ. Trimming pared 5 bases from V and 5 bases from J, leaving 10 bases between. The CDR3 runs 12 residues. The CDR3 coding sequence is TGTGCCAGCAGCCTAAGGACAAACGAGCAGTACTTC. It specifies CASSLRTNEQYF. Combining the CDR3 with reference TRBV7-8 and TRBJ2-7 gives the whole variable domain GAGVSQSPRYKVAKRGQDVALRCDPISGHVSLFWYQQALGQGPEFLTYFQNEAQLDKSGLPSDRFFAERPEGSVSTLKIQRTQQEDSAVYLCASSLRTNEQYFGPGTRLTVT.

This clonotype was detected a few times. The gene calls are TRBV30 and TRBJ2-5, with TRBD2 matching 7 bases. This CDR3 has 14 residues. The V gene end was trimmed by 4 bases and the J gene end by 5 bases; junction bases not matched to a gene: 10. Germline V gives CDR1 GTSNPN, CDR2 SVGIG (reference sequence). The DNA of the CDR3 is TGTGCCTGGACTGCCGGGGGGAGAGGGGAGACCCAGTACTTC. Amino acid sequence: CAWTAGGRGETQYF.

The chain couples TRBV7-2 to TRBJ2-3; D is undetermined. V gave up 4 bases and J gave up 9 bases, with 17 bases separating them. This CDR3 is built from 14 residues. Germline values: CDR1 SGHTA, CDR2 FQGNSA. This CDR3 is CASSSVRGTGTQYF. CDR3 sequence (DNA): TGTGCCAGCAGCTCCGTACGTGGTACCGGGACGCAGTATTTT.

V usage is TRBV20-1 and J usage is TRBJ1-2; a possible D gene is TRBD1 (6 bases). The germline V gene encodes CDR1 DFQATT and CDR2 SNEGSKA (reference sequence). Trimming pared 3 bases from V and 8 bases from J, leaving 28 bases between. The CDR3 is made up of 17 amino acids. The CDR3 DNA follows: TGCAGTGCTAGCTCAGGGGCCGCAGGTCGGGTTCGTAAGGGCTACACCTTC. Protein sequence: CSASSGAAGRVRKGYTF.

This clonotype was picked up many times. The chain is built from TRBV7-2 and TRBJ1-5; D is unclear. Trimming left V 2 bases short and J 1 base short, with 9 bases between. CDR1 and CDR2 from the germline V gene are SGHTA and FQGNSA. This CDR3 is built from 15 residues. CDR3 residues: CASSLLAASNQPQHF. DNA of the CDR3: TGTGCCAGCAGCTTATTAGCGGCAAGCAATCAGCCCCAGCATTTT.

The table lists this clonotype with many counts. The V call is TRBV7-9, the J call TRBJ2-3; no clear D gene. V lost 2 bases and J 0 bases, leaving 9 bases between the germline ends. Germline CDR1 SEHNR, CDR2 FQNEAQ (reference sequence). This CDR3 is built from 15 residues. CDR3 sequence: CASSLLGSSTDTQYF. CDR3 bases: TGTGCCAGCAGCTTATTGGGGTCTAGCACAGATACGCAGTATTTT.

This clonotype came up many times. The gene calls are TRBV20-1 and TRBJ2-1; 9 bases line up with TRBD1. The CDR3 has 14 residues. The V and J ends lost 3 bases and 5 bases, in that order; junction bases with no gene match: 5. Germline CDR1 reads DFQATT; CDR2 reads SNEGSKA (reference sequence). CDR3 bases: TGCAGTGCTAGTCGGGACAGGGAGGACAATGAGCAGTTCTTC. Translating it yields CSASRDREDNEQFF.

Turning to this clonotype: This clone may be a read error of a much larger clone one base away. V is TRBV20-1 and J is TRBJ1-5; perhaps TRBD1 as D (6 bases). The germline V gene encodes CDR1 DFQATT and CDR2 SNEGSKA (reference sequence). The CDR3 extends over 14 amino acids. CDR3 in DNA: TGCAGTGCTAAACAGGGAAATAGCAATCACCCCCAGCATTTT. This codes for CSAKQGNSNHPQHF.

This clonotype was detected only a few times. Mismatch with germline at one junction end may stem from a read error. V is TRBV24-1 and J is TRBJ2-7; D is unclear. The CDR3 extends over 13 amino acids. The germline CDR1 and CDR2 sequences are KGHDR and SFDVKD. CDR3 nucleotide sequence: TGTGCCACCAGTGGTTTGGATCAGAATGAGCAGTACTTC. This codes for CATSGLDQNEQYF.

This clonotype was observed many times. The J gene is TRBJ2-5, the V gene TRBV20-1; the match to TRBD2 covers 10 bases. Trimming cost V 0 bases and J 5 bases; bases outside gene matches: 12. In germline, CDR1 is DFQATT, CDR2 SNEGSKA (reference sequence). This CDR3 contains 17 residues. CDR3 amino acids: CSARDRPSGGFRETQYF. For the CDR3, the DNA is TGCAGTGCTAGAGATCGGCCTAGCGGGGGCTTCCGGGAGACCCAGTACTTC.

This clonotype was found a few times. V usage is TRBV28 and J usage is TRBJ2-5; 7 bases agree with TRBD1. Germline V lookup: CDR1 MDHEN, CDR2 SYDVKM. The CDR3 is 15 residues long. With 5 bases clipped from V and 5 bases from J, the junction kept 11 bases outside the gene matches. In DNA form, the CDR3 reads TGTGCCAGCAGTCCCCGGACAGGTTTTGATGAGACCCAGTACTTC. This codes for CASSPRTGFDETQYF. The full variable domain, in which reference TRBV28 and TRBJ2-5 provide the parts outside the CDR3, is DVKVTQSSRYLVKRTGEKVFLECVQDMDHENMFWYRQDPGLGLRLIYFSYDVKMKEKGDIPEGYSVSREKKERFSLILESASTNQTSMYLCASSPRTGFDETQYFGPGTRLLVL.